This T cell receptor (beta chain) is drawn from a study of shared clonotypes between healthy human individuals. Findings and caveats of the study: Against clonotypes common to all four donors, non-shared ones had lower generation probabilities. Among donors, the sharing of clonotypes was expected to be influenced by sequencing depth. For naive CD4 cells, roughly 5% of clonotypes were shared across a handful of donors. Only blood was sampled; tissue repertoires likely differ.

Losses at the gene ends were 1 base for V and 6 bases for J; bases not matched to a gene: 11. Per the germline V gene, CDR1 is SGHTA and CDR2 is FQGTGA. This CDR3 is built from 16 residues. CD45RO-negative CD8 cells positively selected for CCR7 made up the naive population, which excluded terminally differentiated effector memory CD45RA+ cells. The protocol was immunoSEQ multiplex PCR, while the TCRdb copy is restricted to in-frame clones and leaves out a portion. The sample holds hundreds of thousands of clones, approximately 92% seen once. Details on this clone: The target antigen is unknown.

V is TRBV7-3 and J is TRBJ2-7, with 8 bases identical to TRBD2. This clonotype was obtained from a man between 25 and 39 years old in good health. Sequenced: naive CD8+ T cells sorted from blood. The CDR3 protein is CASSLSPGSGSGEQYF. CDR3 nucleotides: TGTGCCAGCAGCTTAAGCCCCGGAAGCGGGAGTGGCGAGCAGTACTTC.